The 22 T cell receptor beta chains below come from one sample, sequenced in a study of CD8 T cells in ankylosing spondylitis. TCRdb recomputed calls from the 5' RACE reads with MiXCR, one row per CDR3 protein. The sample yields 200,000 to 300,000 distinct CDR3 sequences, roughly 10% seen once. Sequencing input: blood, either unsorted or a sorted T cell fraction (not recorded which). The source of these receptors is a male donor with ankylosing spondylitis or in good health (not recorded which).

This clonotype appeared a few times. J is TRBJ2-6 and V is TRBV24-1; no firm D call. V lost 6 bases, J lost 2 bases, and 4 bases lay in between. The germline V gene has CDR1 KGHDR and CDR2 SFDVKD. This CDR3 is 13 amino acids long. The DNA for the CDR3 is TGTGCCACCAGTCCGGCTGGGGCCAACGTCCTGACTTTC. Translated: CATSPAGANVLTF.

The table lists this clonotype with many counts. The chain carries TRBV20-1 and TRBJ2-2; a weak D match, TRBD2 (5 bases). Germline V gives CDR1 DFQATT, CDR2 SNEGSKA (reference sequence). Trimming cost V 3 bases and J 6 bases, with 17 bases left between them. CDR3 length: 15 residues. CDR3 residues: CSASPGGSDAGELFF. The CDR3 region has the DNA TGCAGTGCTAGCCCAGGCGGGTCGGACGCCGGGGAGCTGTTTTTT.

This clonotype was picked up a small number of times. CDR3 coding DNA: TGTGCCAGCAGCCGGGGGACAGCAGATACGCAGTATTTT. It specifies CASSRGTADTQYF. The chain employs TRBV7-8 and TRBJ2-3, with a tentative D call TRBD1 (7 bases). In germline, CDR1 is SGHVS, CDR2 FQNEAQ. With 5 bases removed from V and 4 bases from J, the gap between germline ends came to 10 bases. The CDR3 sequence is 13 residues long.

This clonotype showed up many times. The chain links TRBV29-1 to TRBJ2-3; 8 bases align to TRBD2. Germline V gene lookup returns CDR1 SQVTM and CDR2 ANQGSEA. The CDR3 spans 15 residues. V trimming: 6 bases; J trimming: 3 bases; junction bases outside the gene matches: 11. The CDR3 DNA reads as TGCAGCGTCAAACGACGAGCGGGGGCTACAGATACGCAGTATTTT. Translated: CSVKRRAGATDTQYF.

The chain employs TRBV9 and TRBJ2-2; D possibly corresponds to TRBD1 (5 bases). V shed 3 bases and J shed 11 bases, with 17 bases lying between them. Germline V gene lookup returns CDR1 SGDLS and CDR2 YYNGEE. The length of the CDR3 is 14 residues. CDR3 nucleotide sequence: TGTGCCAGCAGCGACCCCTCCCTAACAGGCGAGCTGTTTTTT. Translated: CASSDPSLTGELFF.

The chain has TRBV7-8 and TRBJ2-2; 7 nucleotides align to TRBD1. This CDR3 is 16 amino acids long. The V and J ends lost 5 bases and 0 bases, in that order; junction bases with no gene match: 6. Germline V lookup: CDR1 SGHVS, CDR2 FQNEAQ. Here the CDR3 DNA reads TGTGCCAGCAGCCGGAACAGGGGTGCGAACACCGGGGAGCTGTTTTTT. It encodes CASSRNRGANTGELFF. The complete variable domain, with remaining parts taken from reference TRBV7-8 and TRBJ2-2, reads GAGVSQSPRYKVAKRGQDVALRCDPISGHVSLFWYQQALGQGPEFLTYFQNEAQLDKSGLPSDRFFAERPEGSVSTLKIQRTQQEDSAVYLCASSRNRGANTGELFFGEGSRLTVL.

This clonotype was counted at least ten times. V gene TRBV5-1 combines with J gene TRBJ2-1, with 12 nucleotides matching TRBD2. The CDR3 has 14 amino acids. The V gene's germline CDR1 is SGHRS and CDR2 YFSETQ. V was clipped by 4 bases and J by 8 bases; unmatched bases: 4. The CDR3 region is CASSPPSGRDEQFF. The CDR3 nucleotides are TGCGCCAGCAGCCCCCCTAGCGGGAGGGATGAGCAGTTCTTC.

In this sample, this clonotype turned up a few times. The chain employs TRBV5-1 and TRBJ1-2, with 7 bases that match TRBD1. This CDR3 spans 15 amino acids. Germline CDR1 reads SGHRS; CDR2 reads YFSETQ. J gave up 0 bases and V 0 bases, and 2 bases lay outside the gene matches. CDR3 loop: CASSLGQGSNYGYTF. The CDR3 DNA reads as TGCGCCAGCAGCTTGGGACAGGGCTCTAACTATGGCTACACCTTC. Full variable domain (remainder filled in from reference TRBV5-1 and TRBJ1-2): KAGVTQTPRYLIKTRGQQVTLSCSPISGHRSVSWYQQTPGQGLQFLFEYFSETQRNKGNFPGRFSGRQFSNSRSEMNVSTLELGDSALYLCASSLGQGSNYGYTFGSGTRLTVV.

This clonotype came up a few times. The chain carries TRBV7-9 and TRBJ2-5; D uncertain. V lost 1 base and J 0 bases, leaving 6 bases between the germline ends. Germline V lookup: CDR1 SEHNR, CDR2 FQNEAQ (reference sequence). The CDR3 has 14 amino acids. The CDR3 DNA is TGTGCCAGCAGCTTAGAACGGAACCAAGAGACCCAGTACTTC. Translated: CASSLERNQETQYF.

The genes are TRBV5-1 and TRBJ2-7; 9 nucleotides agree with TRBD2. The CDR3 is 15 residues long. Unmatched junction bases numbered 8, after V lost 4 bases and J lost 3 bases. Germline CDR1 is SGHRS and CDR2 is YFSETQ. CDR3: CASSPRLAEVYEQYF. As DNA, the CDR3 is TGCGCCAGCAGCCCTCGACTAGCGGAGGTCTACGAGCAGTACTTC.

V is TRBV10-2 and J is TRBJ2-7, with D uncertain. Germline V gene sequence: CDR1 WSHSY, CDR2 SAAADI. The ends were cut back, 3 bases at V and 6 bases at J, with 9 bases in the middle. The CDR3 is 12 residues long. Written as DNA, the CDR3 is TGCGCCAGCAGTGACAACGGTTTCGAGCAGTACTTC. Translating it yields CASSDNGFEQYF.

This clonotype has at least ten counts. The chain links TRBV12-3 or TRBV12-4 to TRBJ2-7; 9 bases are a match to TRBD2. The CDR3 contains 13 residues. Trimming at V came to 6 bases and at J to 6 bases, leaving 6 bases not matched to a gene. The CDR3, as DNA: TGTGCCAGCAGCTTCTCAGCGGGAGGCGAGCAGTACTTC. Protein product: CASSFSAGGEQYF.

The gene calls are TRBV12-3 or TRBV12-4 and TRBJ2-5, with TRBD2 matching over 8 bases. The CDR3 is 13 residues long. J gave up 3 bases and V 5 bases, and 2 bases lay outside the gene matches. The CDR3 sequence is CASSQAGEETQYF. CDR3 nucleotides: TGTGCCAGCAGTCAAGCGGGGGAAGAGACCCAGTACTTC.

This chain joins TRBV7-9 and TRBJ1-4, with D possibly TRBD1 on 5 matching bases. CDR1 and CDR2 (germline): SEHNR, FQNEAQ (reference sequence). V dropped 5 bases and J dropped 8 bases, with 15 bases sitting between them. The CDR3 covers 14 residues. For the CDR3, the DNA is TGTGCCAGCAGCCTAGACGGACAAAGGGAAAAACTGTTTTTT. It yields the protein CASSLDGQREKLFF.

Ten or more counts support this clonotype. The CDR3 is CASRGETDTQYF. CDR3 DNA: TGTGCCAGCAGAGGGGAGACAGATACGCAGTATTTT. The V gene is TRBV28, the J gene TRBJ2-3; D possibly matches TRBD1 or TRBD2 (5 bases each). V was clipped by 6 bases and J by 3 bases, with 7 bases between them. Germline assignment: CDR1 MDHEN and CDR2 SYDVKM. CDR3 length: 12 amino acids.

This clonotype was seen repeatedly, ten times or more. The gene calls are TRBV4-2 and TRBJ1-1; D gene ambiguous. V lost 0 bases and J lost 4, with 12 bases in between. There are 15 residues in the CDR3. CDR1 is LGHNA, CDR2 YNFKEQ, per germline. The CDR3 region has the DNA TGTGCCAGCAGCCAAGAAAGAGTCGCAGGCACTGAAGCTTTCTTT. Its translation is CASSQERVAGTEAFF.

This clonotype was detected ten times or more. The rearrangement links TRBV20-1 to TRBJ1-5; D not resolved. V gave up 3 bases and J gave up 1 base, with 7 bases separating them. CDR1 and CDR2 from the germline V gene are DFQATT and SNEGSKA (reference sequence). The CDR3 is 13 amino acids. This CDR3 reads CSASTGSNQPQHF. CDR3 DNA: TGCAGTGCTAGCACGGGGAGCAATCAGCCCCAGCATTTT.

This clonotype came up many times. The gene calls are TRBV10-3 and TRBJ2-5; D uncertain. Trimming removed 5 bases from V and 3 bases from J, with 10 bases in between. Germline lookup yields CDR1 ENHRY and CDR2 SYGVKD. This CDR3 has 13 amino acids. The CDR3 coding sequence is TGTGCCATCAGTAATCCCGGTGAAGAGACCCAGTACTTC. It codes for CAISNPGEETQYF.

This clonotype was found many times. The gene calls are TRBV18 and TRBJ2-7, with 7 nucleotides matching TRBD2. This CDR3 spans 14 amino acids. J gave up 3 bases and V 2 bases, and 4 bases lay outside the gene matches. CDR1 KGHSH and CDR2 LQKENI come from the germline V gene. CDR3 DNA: TGTGCCAGCTCACCAGGGACTATCAGCTACGAGCAGTACTTC. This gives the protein CASSPGTISYEQYF.

The CDR3 here is CASSSTGGTYNEQFF. CDR3 DNA sequence: TGTGCCAGCAGCTCGACAGGGGGCACATACAATGAGCAGTTCTTC. This sequence joins TRBV7-3 and TRBJ2-1; 10 bases are shared with TRBD1. CDR1 is SGHTA and CDR2 is FQGTGA in the germline V gene. V shed 4 bases, J shed 4 bases, and the junction held 4 bases outside the gene matches. The CDR3 extends over 15 amino acids.

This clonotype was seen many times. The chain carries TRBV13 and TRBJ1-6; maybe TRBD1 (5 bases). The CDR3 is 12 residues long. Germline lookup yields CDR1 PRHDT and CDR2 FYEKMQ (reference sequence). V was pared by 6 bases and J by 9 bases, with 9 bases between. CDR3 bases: TGTGCCAGCAGGGTTGGGGGTTCACCCCTCCACTTT. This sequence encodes CASRVGGSPLHF. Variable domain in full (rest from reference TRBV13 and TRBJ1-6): AAGVIQSPRHLIKEKRETATLKCYPIPRHDTVYWYQQGPGQDPQFLISFYEKMQSDKGSIPDRFSAQQFSDYHSELNMSSLELGDSALYFCASRVGGSPLHFGNGTRLTVT.

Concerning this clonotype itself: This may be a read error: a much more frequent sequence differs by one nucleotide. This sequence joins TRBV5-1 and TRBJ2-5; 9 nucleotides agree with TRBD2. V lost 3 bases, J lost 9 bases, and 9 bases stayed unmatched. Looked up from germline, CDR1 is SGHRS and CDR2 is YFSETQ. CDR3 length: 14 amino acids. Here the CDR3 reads CASSSGLAMEAQYF. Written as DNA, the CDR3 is TGCGCCAGCAGCTCCGGACTAGCGATGGAGGCCCAGTACTTC.